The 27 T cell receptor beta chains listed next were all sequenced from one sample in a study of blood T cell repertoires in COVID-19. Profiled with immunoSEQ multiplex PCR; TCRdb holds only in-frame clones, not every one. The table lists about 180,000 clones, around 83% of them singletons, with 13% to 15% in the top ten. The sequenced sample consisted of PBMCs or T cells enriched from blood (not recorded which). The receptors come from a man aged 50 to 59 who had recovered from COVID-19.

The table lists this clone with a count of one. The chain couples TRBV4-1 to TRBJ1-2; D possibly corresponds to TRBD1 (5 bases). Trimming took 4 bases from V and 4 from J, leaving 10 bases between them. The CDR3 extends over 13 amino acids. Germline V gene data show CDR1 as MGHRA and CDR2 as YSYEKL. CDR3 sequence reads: CASSLQDGYGYTF. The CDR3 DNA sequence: TGCGCCAGCAGCCTACAGGACGGCTATGGCTACACCTTC.

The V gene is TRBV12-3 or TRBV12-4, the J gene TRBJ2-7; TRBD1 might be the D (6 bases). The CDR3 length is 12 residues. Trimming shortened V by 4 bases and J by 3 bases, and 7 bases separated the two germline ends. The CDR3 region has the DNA TGTGCCAGCAGTTGGGACAACTACGAGCAGTACTTC. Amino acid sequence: CASSWDNYEQYF.

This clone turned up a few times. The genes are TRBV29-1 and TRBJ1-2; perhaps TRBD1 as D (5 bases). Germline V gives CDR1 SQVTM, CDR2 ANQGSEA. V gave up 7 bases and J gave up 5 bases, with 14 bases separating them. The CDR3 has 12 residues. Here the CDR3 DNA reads TGCAGCGCAGCCCTGGGGGGATATGGCTACACCTTC. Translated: CSAALGGYGYTF.

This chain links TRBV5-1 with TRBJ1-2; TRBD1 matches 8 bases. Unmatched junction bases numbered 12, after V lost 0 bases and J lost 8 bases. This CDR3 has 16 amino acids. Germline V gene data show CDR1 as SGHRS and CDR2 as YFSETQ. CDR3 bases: TGCGCCAGCAGCTTGGGCGGACAGGGAATTCCAGGGGGCTACACCTTC. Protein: CASSLGGQGIPGGYTF.

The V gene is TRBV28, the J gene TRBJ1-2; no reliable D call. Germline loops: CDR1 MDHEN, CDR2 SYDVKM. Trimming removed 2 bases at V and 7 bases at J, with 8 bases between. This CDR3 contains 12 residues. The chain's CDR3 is CASSLSGFGYTF. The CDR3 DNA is TGTGCCAGCAGTTTAAGCGGGTTTGGCTACACCTTC.

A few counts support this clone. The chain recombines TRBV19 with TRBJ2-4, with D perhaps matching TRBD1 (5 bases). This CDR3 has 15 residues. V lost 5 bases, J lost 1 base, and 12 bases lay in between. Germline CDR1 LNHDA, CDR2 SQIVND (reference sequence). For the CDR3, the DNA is TGTGCCAGTAGTTCCAGGGTGGGGGCCAAAAACATTCAGTACTTC. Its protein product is CASSSRVGAKNIQYF.

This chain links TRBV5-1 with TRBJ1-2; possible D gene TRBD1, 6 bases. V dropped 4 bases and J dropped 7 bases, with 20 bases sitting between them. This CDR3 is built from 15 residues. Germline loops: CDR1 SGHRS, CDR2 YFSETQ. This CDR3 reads CASSTRQDNIGGYTF. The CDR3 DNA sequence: TGCGCCAGCAGCACCCGACAGGACAATATTGGTGGCTACACCTTC.

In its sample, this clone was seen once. The CDR3 is CASSATRQRDTGELFF. The CDR3 bases are TGTGCCAGCAGCGCCACTCGACAGCGAGACACCGGGGAGCTGTTTTTT. This chain uses TRBV9 with TRBJ2-2, with a weak D call TRBD1 (5 bases). The germline V and J ends were trimmed by 3 bases and 3 bases, with 15 bases remaining between them. CDR3 length equals 16 residues. Germline values: CDR1 SGDLS, CDR2 YYNGEE. Complete variable domain (other parts from reference TRBV9 and TRBJ2-2): DSGVTQTPKHLITATGQRVTLRCSPRSGDLSVYWYQQSLDQGLQFLIQYYNGEERAKGNILERFSAQQFPDLHSELNLSSLELGDSALYFCASSATRQRDTGELFFGEGSRLTVL.

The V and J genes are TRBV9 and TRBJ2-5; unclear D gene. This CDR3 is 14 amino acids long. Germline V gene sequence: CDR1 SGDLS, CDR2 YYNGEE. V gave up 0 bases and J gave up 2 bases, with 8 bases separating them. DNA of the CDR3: TGTGCCAGCAGCGTAGAACAGAATCAAGAGACCCAGTACTTC. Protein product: CASSVEQNQETQYF.

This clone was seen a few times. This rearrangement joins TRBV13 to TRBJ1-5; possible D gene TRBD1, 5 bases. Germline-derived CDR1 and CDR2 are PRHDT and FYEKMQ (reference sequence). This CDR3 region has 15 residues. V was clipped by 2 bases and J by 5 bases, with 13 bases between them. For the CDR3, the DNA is TGTGCCAGCAGCTTATTACCGCAGGGTCATCAGCCCCAGCATTTT. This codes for CASSLLPQGHQPQHF.

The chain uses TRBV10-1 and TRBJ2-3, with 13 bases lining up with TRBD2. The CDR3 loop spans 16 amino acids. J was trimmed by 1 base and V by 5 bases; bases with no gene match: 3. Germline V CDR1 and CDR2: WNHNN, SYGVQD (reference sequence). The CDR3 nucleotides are TGCGCCAGCAGTACCGGACTAGCGGGGGGCACAGATACGCAGTATTTT. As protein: CASSTGLAGGTDTQYF.

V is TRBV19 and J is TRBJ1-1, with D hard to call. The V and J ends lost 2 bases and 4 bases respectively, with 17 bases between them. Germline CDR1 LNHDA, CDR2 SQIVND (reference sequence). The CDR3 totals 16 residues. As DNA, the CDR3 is TGTGCCAGTAGTATAAGTCTTGGAGGGCCGGGCACTGAAGCTTTCTTT. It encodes CASSISLGGPGTEAFF.

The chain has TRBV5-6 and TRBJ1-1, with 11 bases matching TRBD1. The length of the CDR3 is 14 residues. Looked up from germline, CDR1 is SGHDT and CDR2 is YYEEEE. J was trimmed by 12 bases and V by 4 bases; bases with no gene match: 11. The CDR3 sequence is CASSVRDRGKRPFF. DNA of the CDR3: TGTGCCAGCAGCGTCCGGGACAGGGGGAAAAGGCCTTTCTTT.

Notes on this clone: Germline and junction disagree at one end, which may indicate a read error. CDR3 nucleotides: TGTGCCAGCAGCTCTCCCGTCTCCTTC. It is translated as CASSSPVSF. The chain recombines TRBV7-2 with TRBJ1-2; D ambiguous. Germline CDR1 and CDR2: SGHTA and FQGNSA. The CDR3 has 9 amino acids. Using reference TRBV7-2 and TRBJ1-2 for the parts outside the CDR3, the full variable domain is GAGVSQSPSNKVTEKGKDVELRCDPISGHTALYWYRQSLGQGLEFLIYFQGNSAPDKSGLPSDRFSAERTGGSVSTLTIQRTQQEDSAVYLCASSSPVSFGSGTRLTVV.

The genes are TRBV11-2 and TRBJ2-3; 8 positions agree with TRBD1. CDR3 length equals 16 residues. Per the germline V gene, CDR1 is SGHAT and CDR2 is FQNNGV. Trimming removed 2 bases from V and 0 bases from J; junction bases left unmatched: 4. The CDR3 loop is CASSLRWTGSTDTQYF. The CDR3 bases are TGTGCCAGCAGCTTACGTTGGACAGGGAGCACAGATACGCAGTATTTT.

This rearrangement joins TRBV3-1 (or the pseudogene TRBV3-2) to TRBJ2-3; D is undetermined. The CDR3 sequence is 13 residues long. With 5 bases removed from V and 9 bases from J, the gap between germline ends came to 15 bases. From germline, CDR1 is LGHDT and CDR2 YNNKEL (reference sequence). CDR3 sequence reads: CASSIHEAATQYF. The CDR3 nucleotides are TGTGCCAGCAGCATTCACGAAGCCGCGACGCAGTATTTT.

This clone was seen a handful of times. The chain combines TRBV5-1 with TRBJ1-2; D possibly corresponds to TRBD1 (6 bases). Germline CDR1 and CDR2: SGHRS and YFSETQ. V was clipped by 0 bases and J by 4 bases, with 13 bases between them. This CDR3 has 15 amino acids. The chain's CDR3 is CASSLETGRGYGYTF. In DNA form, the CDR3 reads TGCGCCAGCAGCTTGGAGACAGGTCGGGGCTATGGCTACACCTTC. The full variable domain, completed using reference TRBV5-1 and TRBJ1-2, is KAGVTQTPRYLIKTRGQQVTLSCSPISGHRSVSWYQQTPGQGLQFLFEYFSETQRNKGNFPGRFSGRQFSNSRSEMNVSTLELGDSALYLCASSLETGRGYGYTFGSGTRLTVV.

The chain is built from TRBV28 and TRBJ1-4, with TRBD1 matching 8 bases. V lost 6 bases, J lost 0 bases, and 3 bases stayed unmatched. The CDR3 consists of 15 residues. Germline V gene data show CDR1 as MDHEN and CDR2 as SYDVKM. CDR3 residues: CASSRTGTTNEKLFF. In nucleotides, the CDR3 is TGTGCCAGCAGCCGGACAGGGACAACTAATGAAAAACTGTTTTTT.

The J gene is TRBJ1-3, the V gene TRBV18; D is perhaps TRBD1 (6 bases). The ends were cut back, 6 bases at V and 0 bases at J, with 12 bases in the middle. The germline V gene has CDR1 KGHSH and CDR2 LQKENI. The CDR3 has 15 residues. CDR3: CASSQDSSSGNTIYF. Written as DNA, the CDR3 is TGTGCCAGCTCGCAGGACAGCAGCTCTGGAAACACCATATATTTT.

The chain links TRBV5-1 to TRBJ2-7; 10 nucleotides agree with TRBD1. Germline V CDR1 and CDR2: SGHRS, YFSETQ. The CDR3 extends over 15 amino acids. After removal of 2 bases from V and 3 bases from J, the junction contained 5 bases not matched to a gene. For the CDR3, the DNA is TGCGCCAGCAGCTTAAGTGGGACAGGGGTCTACGAGCAGTACTTC. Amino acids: CASSLSGTGVYEQYF.

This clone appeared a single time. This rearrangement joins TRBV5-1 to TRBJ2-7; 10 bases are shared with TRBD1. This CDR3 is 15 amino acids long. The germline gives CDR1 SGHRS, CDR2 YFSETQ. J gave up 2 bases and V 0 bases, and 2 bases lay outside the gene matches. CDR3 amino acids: CASSLGDRGAYEQYF. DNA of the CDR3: TGCGCCAGCAGCTTGGGGGACAGGGGAGCCTACGAGCAGTACTTC.

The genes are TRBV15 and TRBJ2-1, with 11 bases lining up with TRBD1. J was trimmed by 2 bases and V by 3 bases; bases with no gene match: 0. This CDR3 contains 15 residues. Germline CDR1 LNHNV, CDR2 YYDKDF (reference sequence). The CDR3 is CATSRDRGPYNEQFF. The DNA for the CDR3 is TGTGCCACCAGCAGGGACAGGGGGCCCTACAATGAGCAGTTCTTC.

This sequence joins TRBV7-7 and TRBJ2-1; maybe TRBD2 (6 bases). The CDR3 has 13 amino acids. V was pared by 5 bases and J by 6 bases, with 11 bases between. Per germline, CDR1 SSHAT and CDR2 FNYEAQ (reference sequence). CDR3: CASSSHGGNEQFF. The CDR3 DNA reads TGTGCCAGCAGCAGTCACGGGGGCAATGAGCAGTTCTTC.

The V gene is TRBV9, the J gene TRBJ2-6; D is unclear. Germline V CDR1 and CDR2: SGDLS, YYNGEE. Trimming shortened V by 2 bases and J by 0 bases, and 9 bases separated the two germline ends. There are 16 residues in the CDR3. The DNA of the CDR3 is TGTGCCAGCAGCGTCAGGTTCTACTCTGGGGCCAACGTCCTGACTTTC. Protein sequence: CASSVRFYSGANVLTF.

CDR3 nucleotides: TGCGCCAGCAGTTTTGGACAGGGATTTGCCTCACCCCTCCACTTT. Translated: CASSFGQGFASPLHF. V gene TRBV5-1 combines with J gene TRBJ1-6, with 8 bases fitting TRBD1. The CDR3 has 15 residues. CDR1 is SGHRS and CDR2 is YFSETQ in the germline V gene. Trimming at V came to 5 bases and at J to 10 bases, leaving 11 bases not matched to a gene.

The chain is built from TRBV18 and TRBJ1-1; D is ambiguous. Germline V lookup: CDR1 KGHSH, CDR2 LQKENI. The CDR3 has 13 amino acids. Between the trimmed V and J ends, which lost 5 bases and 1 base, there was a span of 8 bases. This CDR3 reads CASSTAQNTEAFF. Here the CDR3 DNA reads TGTGCCAGCTCAACAGCACAGAACACTGAAGCTTTCTTT.

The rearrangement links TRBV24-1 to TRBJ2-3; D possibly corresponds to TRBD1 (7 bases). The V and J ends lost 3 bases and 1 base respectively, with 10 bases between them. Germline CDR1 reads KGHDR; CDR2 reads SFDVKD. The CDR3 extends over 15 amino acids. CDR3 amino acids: CATSDGGTGTDTQYF. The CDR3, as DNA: TGTGCCACCAGTGATGGGGGGACAGGCACAGATACGCAGTATTTT.